A single sample is the source of the 24 T cell receptor beta chains below, sequenced in a study of beta chain features in type 1 diabetes. All of the isolated RNA was reverse transcribed, so expressed TCRB transcripts were sequenced. Here immunoSEQ multiplex PCR was the method, and the copy in TCRdb shows in-frame clones only, minus some. This table holds about 930,000 clones, about a sixth found once. The sequenced sample consisted of naive CD4+ T cells from blood. The receptors stem from a woman aged 18-29 years in good health.

This clone came up a few times. The J gene is TRBJ1-1, the V gene TRBV6-6; maybe TRBD1 (6 bases). Germline V CDR1 and CDR2: MNHNY, SVGAGI (reference sequence). The CDR3 extends over 12 amino acids. The germline V and J ends were trimmed by 3 bases and 6 bases, with 8 bases remaining between them. Here the CDR3 DNA reads TGTGCCAGCAGTTATGGGGGCCCTGAAGCTTTCTTT. This gives the protein CASSYGGPEAFF.

The rearrangement links TRBV14 to TRBJ2-4; 8 nucleotides agree with TRBD1. Germline trimming cut 1 base from V and 2 bases from J; bases unmatched to any gene: 10. From germline, CDR1 is SGHDN and CDR2 FVKESK. This CDR3 region has 18 residues. CDR3: CASSQGISQGVSKNIQYF. Here the CDR3 DNA reads TGTGCCAGCAGCCAAGGAATATCACAGGGGGTATCCAAAAACATTCAGTACTTC.

This clone was detected a few times. Distinct nucleotide sequences in the sample also encode this CDR3. V is TRBV28 and J is TRBJ2-7; no reliable D call. V was cut by 2 bases and J by 0 bases, with 8 bases left in between. Germline V gives CDR1 MDHEN, CDR2 SYDVKM. The CDR3 totals 14 residues. The CDR3 protein is CASSLGTSSYEQYF. CDR3 DNA: TGTGCCAGCAGTTTAGGTACGAGCTCCTACGAGCAGTACTTC.

This clone was seen more than once but under ten times. The rearrangement uses TRBV5-1 and TRBJ2-3; 8 positions match TRBD1. Germline loops: CDR1 SGHRS, CDR2 YFSETQ. CDR3 size: 18 residues. J lost 4 bases, V lost 1 base, and 14 bases had no gene match. The CDR3 DNA is TGCGCCAGCAGCTTGCTGATTCACGGACAGGGAGGATCAGATACGCAGTATTTT. This gives the protein CASSLLIHGQGGSDTQYF.

This clone occurred a few times. The V and J genes are TRBV2 and TRBJ1-2; possible D gene TRBD1, 5 bases. The V end lost 1 base, the J end lost 4 bases, and 13 bases lay between the germline ends. This CDR3 has 15 residues. Per the germline V gene, CDR1 is SNHLY and CDR2 is FYNNEI. CDR3 DNA sequence: TGTGCCAGCAGTGAAGAAGGCAGGGTACTCTATGGCTACACCTTC. This sequence encodes CASSEEGRVLYGYTF.

This chain uses TRBV6-5 with TRBJ2-5, with TRBD2 matching 11 bases. The length of the CDR3 is 15 residues. The V gene's germline CDR1 is MNHEY and CDR2 SVGAGI. V lost 2 bases and J lost 2; bases outside the gene matches: 1. Here the CDR3 reads CASSYLAGGQETQYF. The CDR3 DNA reads as TGTGCCAGCAGTTACCTAGCGGGAGGTCAAGAGACCCAGTACTTC.

This clone has just a few counts. V usage is TRBV23-1 and J usage is TRBJ1-5, with TRBD1 identical over 11 bases. TRBV23-1 is placed among ORFs of uncertain function. The ends lost 5 bases at V and 0 bases at J; junction bases unmatched: 12. The CDR3 is made up of 19 amino acids. The CDR3 region has the DNA TGCGCCAGCAGTATTGGGACAGGGGGTCCTATTTATAGCAATCAGCCCCAGCATTTT. Encoded protein: CASSIGTGGPIYSNQPQHF.

The CDR3 region is CASSLALASGSYGYTF. In DNA, the CDR3 is TGTGCCAGCAGCTTAGCACTGGCCAGCGGGAGCTATGGCTACACCTTC. The rearrangement uses TRBV7-2 and TRBJ1-2, with D unclear. This CDR3 contains 16 residues. Trimming pared 0 bases from V and 4 bases from J, leaving 15 bases between. Germline CDR1 is SGHTA and CDR2 is FQGNSA.

This clone has a handful of counts. The CDR3 sequence: CASTHRWTETQYF. CDR3 bases: TGTGCCAGCACCCACAGGTGGACCGAGACCCAGTACTTC. The chain recombines TRBV6-6 with TRBJ2-5; maybe TRBD1 (5 bases). This CDR3 region has 13 residues. Germline lookup yields CDR1 MNHNY and CDR2 SVGAGI (reference sequence). Trimming removed 7 bases at V and 5 bases at J, with 14 bases between.

The gene calls are TRBV10-3 and TRBJ2-2; 9 bases are a match to TRBD1. V lost 7 bases, J lost 5 bases, and 2 bases stayed unmatched. The CDR3 covers 13 residues. Per the germline V gene, CDR1 is ENHRY and CDR2 is SYGVKD. The CDR3 is CAINGQGTGELFF. The CDR3, as DNA: TGTGCCATCAATGGACAGGGGACCGGGGAGCTGTTTTTT.

This chain uses TRBV6-6 with TRBJ2-2; D not certain. The CDR3 consists of 15 residues. Trimming shortened V by 0 bases and J by 0 bases, and 5 bases separated the two germline ends. Germline loops: CDR1 MNHNY, CDR2 SVGAGI (reference sequence). CDR3 sequence reads: CASSYSAPNTGELFF. The CDR3 DNA is TGTGCCAGCAGTTACTCTGCCCCGAACACCGGGGAGCTGTTTTTT.

The genes are TRBV2 and TRBJ1-1; no clear D. The CDR3 length is 14 residues. Between the trimmed V and J ends, which lost 5 bases and 10 bases, there was a span of 20 bases. The germline CDR1 and CDR2 sequences are SNHLY and FYNNEI. Here the CDR3 DNA reads TGTGCCAGCAGTTACGCACCACAGCGCCAGGCAGCTTTCTTT. This translates into CASSYAPQRQAAFF.

This clone was detected a few times. The rearrangement joins TRBV10-3 to TRBJ1-5; 7 positions match TRBD1. J gave up 3 bases and V 4 bases, and 3 bases lay outside the gene matches. The CDR3 loop spans 14 amino acids. Germline CDR1 is ENHRY and CDR2 is SYGVKD. CDR3 bases: TGTGCCATCAGTGGACAGGGCAACAATCAGCCCCAGCATTTT. It translates to CAISGQGNNQPQHF.

This clone was detected only a few times. The chain recombines TRBV28 with TRBJ1-1; D unresolved. V was shortened by 5 bases and J by 0 bases, with 7 bases between the two germline ends. Germline V gene sequence: CDR1 MDHEN, CDR2 SYDVKM. The length of the CDR3 is 13 residues. For the CDR3, the DNA is TGTGCCAGCAGTGGGCTTTTGAACACTGAAGCTTTCTTT. It translates to CASSGLLNTEAFF. Supplemented by reference TRBV28 and TRBJ1-1, the full variable domain reads DVKVTQSSRYLVKRTGEKVFLECVQDMDHENMFWYRQDPGLGLRLIYFSYDVKMKEKGDIPEGYSVSREKKERFSLILESASTNQTSMYLCASSGLLNTEAFFGQGTRLTVV.

This sequence joins TRBV28 and TRBJ1-5; D not resolved. Germline V gene data show CDR1 as MDHEN and CDR2 as SYDVKM. The CDR3 sequence is 13 residues long. The V end lost 7 bases, the J end lost 5 bases, and 12 bases lay between the germline ends. The CDR3 sequence is CASITGRDQPQHF. The CDR3 bases are TGTGCCAGCATCACTGGGCGGGATCAGCCCCAGCATTTT.

The table lists this clone with a few counts. This rearrangement joins TRBV5-1 to TRBJ1-5; the D gene is possibly TRBD1 (5 bases). The CDR3 is made up of 14 amino acids. Trimming took off 4 bases at V and 4 bases at J, with 12 bases between the two ends. Germline CDR1 and CDR2: SGHRS and YFSETQ. CDR3 region: CASSPDQGNQPQHF. The CDR3 coding sequence is TGCGCCAGCAGCCCTGACCAGGGAAATCAGCCCCAGCATTTT.

This clone has only a few counts. This chain uses TRBV6-1 with TRBJ2-1, with 8 bases that match TRBD2. There are 17 residues in the CDR3. CDR1 and CDR2 (germline): MNHNS, SASEGT. The V and J ends lost 4 bases and 1 base, in that order; junction bases with no gene match: 9. This chain's CDR3 is CASSGSSGFRSYNEQFF. In DNA, the CDR3 is TGTGCCAGCAGTGGATCTAGCGGGTTCCGTTCCTACAATGAGCAGTTCTTC.

This clone was found a few times. The rearrangement uses TRBV27 and TRBJ2-7, with 8 bases aligning to TRBD2. Germline CDR1 is MNHEY and CDR2 is SMNVEV (reference sequence). V lost 4 bases to trimming and J lost 4 bases; unmatched junction nucleotides: 9. This CDR3 has 15 residues. CDR3 sequence reads: CASSSISGSGYEQYF. CDR3 DNA: TGTGCCAGCAGTTCGATAAGCGGGAGTGGGTACGAGCAGTACTTC.

This clone was detected only a few times. This chain connects TRBV10-3 to TRBJ1-1; 9 bases agree with TRBD1. J lost 0 bases, V lost 7 bases, and 6 bases had no gene match. The CDR3 consists of 15 residues. The germline V gene encodes CDR1 ENHRY and CDR2 SYGVKD. The CDR3 loop is CAIKGQGTMNTEAFF. CDR3 in DNA: TGTGCCATCAAAGGACAGGGGACCATGAACACTGAAGCTTTCTTT.

In its sample, this clone was seen a few times. The chain has TRBV18 and TRBJ2-1, with 7 positions matching TRBD1. CDR3 length: 14 amino acids. CDR1 and CDR2 (germline): KGHSH, LQKENI. J gave up 8 bases and V 4 bases, and 8 bases lay outside the gene matches. CDR3 nucleotides: TGTGCCAGCTCACTATCGACAGGGTGGGATGAGCAGTTCTTC. Translated, it gives CASSLSTGWDEQFF.

This clone was observed a few times. J is TRBJ2-7 and V is TRBV5-1, with 11 bases identical to TRBD2. The germline V gene encodes CDR1 SGHRS and CDR2 YFSETQ. The CDR3 consists of 14 residues. V trimming: 5 bases; J trimming: 5 bases; junction bases outside the gene matches: 6. The DNA of the CDR3 is TGCGCCAGCAGATCCGGGACTAGCGGCAACGAGCAGTACTTC. It codes for CASRSGTSGNEQYF. The variable domain in full, with the rest retrieved from reference TRBV5-1 and TRBJ2-7, is KAGVTQTPRYLIKTRGQQVTLSCSPISGHRSVSWYQQTPGQGLQFLFEYFSETQRNKGNFPGRFSGRQFSNSRSEMNVSTLELGDSALYLCASRSGTSGNEQYFGPGTRLTVT.

The V gene is TRBV19, the J gene TRBJ1-2; 8 bases map to TRBD1. CDR3 size: 15 residues. CDR1 is LNHDA, CDR2 SQIVND, per germline (reference sequence). J lost 7 bases, V lost 7 bases, and 14 bases had no gene match. The CDR3 is CASTRTGQGNPGYTF. DNA of the CDR3: TGTGCCAGTACTCGGACAGGACAGGGAAACCCTGGCTACACCTTC.

The chain links TRBV9 to TRBJ2-5, with 8 bases lining up with TRBD2. The trim removed 0 bases at V and 5 bases at J, leaving 6 bases unmatched. CDR1 is SGDLS and CDR2 is YYNGEE in the germline V gene. The CDR3 length is 15 residues. This CDR3 is CASSVAGGLVETQYF. In nucleotides, the CDR3 is TGTGCCAGCAGCGTAGCTGGGGGACTAGTCGAGACCCAGTACTTC.

For this clone: The sample holds other DNA sequences that translate to the same CDR3. The rearrangement links TRBV5-4 to TRBJ1-5; no clear D gene. V lost 0 bases and J 0 bases, leaving 1 base between the germline ends. Per the germline V gene, CDR1 is SGHNT and CDR2 is YYREEE (reference sequence). CDR3 size: 13 residues. For the CDR3, the DNA is TGTGCCAGCAGCTTGGATAGCAATCAGCCCCAGCATTTT. Its protein product is CASSLDSNQPQHF.